This TCR beta chain derives from a study of glioma-infiltrating T cells after dendritic cell vaccination (dated by TCRdb to the mid-2010s). Study-wide context: The cohort comprised 15 or so glioblastoma patients from Phase I and II dendritic cell vaccination trials, 9 newly diagnosed and 6 with recurrent disease. Between 2003 and 2012, patients were given autologous tumor lysate-pulsed dendritic cell vaccination. To make the vaccine, monocyte-derived dendritic cells were cultured for six to eight days with IL-4 and GM-CSF and then pulsed overnight with autologous tumor lysate. Three intradermal dendritic cell vaccine injections were administered to patients at biweekly intervals in the arm below the axilla. In glioblastoma patients vaccinated with dendritic cells, deep sequencing of TCR beta CDR3 regions served to measure the amount of tumor-infiltrating lymphocytes and to compare repertoires between tumor and blood. Survival after dendritic cell vaccination was correlated with TCR sequencing metrics, including TIL content and tumor-blood repertoire overlap.

Using the immunoSEQ assay, TCRB CDR3 regions were amplified from approximately 2 micrograms of genomic DNA, or from all available DNA when less than that was on hand. The multiplex PCR employed 60 forward primers targeting TCR V beta segments and 13 reverse primers targeting J beta segments. To estimate reads per starting template, synthetic control templates were spiked into each sample at limiting dilution. The Illumina HiSeq System generated sequencing reads of 87 bp. On the authors' methods: PCR and sequencing errors were removed by a nearest neighbor algorithm that merged closely related sequences. TCR overlap was defined as the percentage of unique tumor TCR beta sequences that were also present in the same patient's peripheral blood. As stored in TCRdb, this immuneACCESS dataset retains in-frame rearrangements with V and J assigned. A fraction of the clones does not appear; measured against another copy, unresolved V genes explain less than half of the discrepancy, and the remainder lacks a known reason. The DNA was the basis for D and trimming; V, J and clone size are from that table. In this sample the table shows 110,000 or so clones, 90% of which occur a single time. The ten largest make up 2.7% of the sample.

Inclusive of the bounding cysteine and phenylalanine, the CDR3 is 15 residues long. Of all the DNA, just the CDR3 is kept, 45 bases in frame from base 1. The germline V gene specifies MRHNA as CDR1 and SNTAGT as CDR2. V loses 5 bases of germline sequence and J loses 0 bases, and the interval between the two ends is 11 bases. As concerns this clone: The target of this receptor is not known. Qualities for individual bases were not recorded, and no much larger clone is one base off.

Broad study findings and their caveats: TCR clonality showed no direct relationship with survival, which suggests that a diverse polyclonal response may be important. The cohort was small and heterogeneous, only a few patients had full blood and tumor sets, and even fewer had initial-recurrent tumor pairs. The three-group TCR overlap response model was described as speculative and requiring prospective validation. After dendritic cell vaccination, a higher estimated pretreatment TIL content predicted longer time to progression and overall survival.

Reading the label with the study, this specimen's time point is: after dendritic cell vaccination, including at tumor progression/relapse. Selection of patients required sufficient residual fresh-frozen tumor tissue and over two years of available survival data. Although molecular status otherwise differed among the glioblastoma patients, no patient had an isocitrate dehydrogenase mutation. PBMC were collected before vaccination, two weeks after the third vaccination, and at tumor progression if tumor progression occurred. The Qiagen DNeasy Blood extraction Kit was used for extraction of genomic DNA.

The V gene is TRBV6-4 and the J gene is TRBJ2-1; no D gene is confidently identified. The sample here was blood, taken after dendritic cell vaccination. The TCR comes from a human donor with glioblastoma. Here is the DNA: TGTGCCAGCAGTCCCGACTCTGACTCCTACAATGAGCAGTTCTTC. This codes for CASSPDSDSYNEQFF.